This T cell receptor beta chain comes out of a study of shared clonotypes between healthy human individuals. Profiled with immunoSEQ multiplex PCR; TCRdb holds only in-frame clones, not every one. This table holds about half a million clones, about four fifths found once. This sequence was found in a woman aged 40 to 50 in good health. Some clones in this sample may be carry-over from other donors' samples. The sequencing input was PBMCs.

The CDR3 DNA reads TGTGCCAGCAGTACAGGACAAGACGAGCAGTACTTC. Amino acids: CASSTGQDEQYF. The chain carries TRBV28 and TRBJ2-7; TRBD1 might be the D (5 bases). The CDR3 runs 12 residues. The ends were cut back, 5 bases at V and 5 bases at J, with 10 bases in the middle. Per the germline V gene, CDR1 is MDHEN and CDR2 is SYDVKM.